The 20 T cell receptor beta chains in this list originate from one sample, sequenced in a study of blood T cell repertoires in COVID-19. Data came from immunoSEQ multiplex PCR; TCRdb stores just in-frame clones and leaves some out. Of approximately 250,000 clones in the sample, 86% were seen once. The sample comprised peripheral blood. The receptors were sampled from a man younger than 40 who had recovered from COVID-19.

This sequence joins TRBV2 and TRBJ1-5, with TRBD1 matching 9 bases. The CDR3 has 16 amino acids. Looked up from germline, CDR1 is SNHLY and CDR2 is FYNNEI. V lost 5 bases and J lost 1; bases outside the gene matches: 6. DNA of the CDR3: TGTGCCAGCAGTTGGGACAGGGCGGCGAGCAATCAGCCCCAGCATTTT. It translates to CASSWDRAASNQPQHF.

This chain joins TRBV4-2 and TRBJ2-1; 12 bases are a match to TRBD2. V was pared by 4 bases and J by 6 bases, with 4 bases of the junction left unmatched. Germline values: CDR1 LGHNA, CDR2 YNFKEQ. The CDR3 is made up of 15 amino acids. CDR3 amino acids: CASSPRTSGANEQFF. The CDR3 nucleotides read TGTGCCAGCAGCCCGCGGACTAGCGGGGCCAATGAGCAGTTCTTC.

The chain combines TRBV4-1 with TRBJ2-1; D not resolved. This CDR3 region has 13 residues. The germline V gene has CDR1 MGHRA and CDR2 YSYEKL. The V and J ends lost 1 base and 6 bases respectively, with 7 bases between them. The CDR3 nucleotides are TGCGCCAGCAGCCAAGTGCGTTTCAATGAGCAGTTCTTC. It codes for CASSQVRFNEQFF.

The V call is TRBV4-2, the J call TRBJ1-2; tentatively, D is TRBD1 (6 bases). V lost 0 bases and J 0 bases, leaving 14 bases between the germline ends. The CDR3 has 17 amino acids. Germline-derived CDR1 and CDR2 are LGHNA and YNFKEQ. CDR3 protein: CASSQEVTGITNYGYTF. CDR3 nucleotide sequence: TGTGCCAGCAGCCAAGAAGTAACAGGGATAACTAACTATGGCTACACCTTC.

This clone came up a few times. This sequence joins TRBV29-1 and TRBJ1-2; D is ambiguous. CDR3 length: 13 residues. The germline V gene encodes CDR1 SQVTM and CDR2 ANQGSEA. V lost 4 bases, J lost 8 bases, and 17 bases lay in between. CDR3 loop: CSVGVPATEGYTF. CDR3 in DNA: TGCAGCGTTGGAGTACCGGCCACAGAAGGCTACACCTTC.

The chain is built from TRBV9 and TRBJ2-3, with 7 bases aligning to TRBD1. The CDR3 totals 14 residues. Trimming cost V 3 bases and J 5 bases; bases outside gene matches: 6. Per the germline V gene, CDR1 is SGDLS and CDR2 is YYNGEE. In DNA, the CDR3 is TGTGCCAGCAGCGGCTGGACAGGAAAAGATACGCAGTATTTT. Protein: CASSGWTGKDTQYF.

The CDR3 loop is CASSWTGLDTEAFF. The CDR3 bases are TGCGCCAGCAGCTGGACAGGGTTGGACACTGAAGCTTTCTTT. V gene TRBV5-1 combines with J gene TRBJ1-1, with 8 positions matching TRBD1. Germline V gene data show CDR1 as SGHRS and CDR2 as YFSETQ. The J segment lost 3 bases and the V segment lost 3 bases, leaving 4 bases of the junction unmatched. The CDR3 covers 14 residues. The whole variable domain, filled in from reference TRBV5-1 and TRBJ1-1, reads KAGVTQTPRYLIKTRGQQVTLSCSPISGHRSVSWYQQTPGQGLQFLFEYFSETQRNKGNFPGRFSGRQFSNSRSEMNVSTLELGDSALYLCASSWTGLDTEAFFGQGTRLTVV.

This rearrangement joins TRBV7-2 to TRBJ1-2, with D unresolved. This CDR3 is built from 13 residues. In germline, CDR1 is SGHTA, CDR2 FQGNSA. V dropped 0 bases and J dropped 4 bases, with 6 bases sitting between them. CDR3 in amino acids: CASSLAGSYGYTF. CDR3 DNA sequence: TGTGCCAGCAGCTTAGCGGGCAGCTATGGCTACACCTTC.

The rearrangement uses TRBV19 and TRBJ1-1, with D tentatively TRBD1 (5 bases). The CDR3 has 13 residues. V lost 10 bases to trimming and J lost 0 bases, with 12 bases between them. The V gene's germline CDR1 is LNHDA and CDR2 SQIVND (reference sequence). DNA for the CDR3: TGTGCCACCAACCAGGGCATGAACACTGAAGCTTTCTTT. It is translated as CATNQGMNTEAFF.

The chain uses TRBV5-1 and TRBJ1-2; D might be TRBD1 (6 bases). The CDR3 has 12 amino acids. Trimming took off 4 bases at V and 4 bases at J, with 8 bases between the two ends. CDR1 is SGHRS and CDR2 is YFSETQ in the germline V gene. CDR3 residues: CASSIQGYGYTF. DNA of the CDR3: TGCGCCAGCAGCATACAGGGCTATGGCTACACCTTC. The whole variable domain, remainder taken from reference TRBV5-1 and TRBJ1-2, is KAGVTQTPRYLIKTRGQQVTLSCSPISGHRSVSWYQQTPGQGLQFLFEYFSETQRNKGNFPGRFSGRQFSNSRSEMNVSTLELGDSALYLCASSIQGYGYTFGSGTRLTVV.

V gene TRBV18 combines with J gene TRBJ2-5; 9 bases agree with TRBD1. Per germline, CDR1 KGHSH and CDR2 LQKENI. The CDR3 is made up of 13 amino acids. The V gene end was trimmed by 5 bases and the J gene end by 3 bases; junction bases not matched to a gene: 1. CDR3 nucleotides: TGTGCCAGCTCAGGGGACAGGGAAGAGACCCAGTACTTC. It is translated as CASSGDREETQYF.

This clone was found a few times. The chain uses TRBV19 and TRBJ2-7; 9 positions agree with TRBD2. Germline-derived CDR1 and CDR2 are LNHDA and SQIVND (reference sequence). CDR3 length: 15 amino acids. Trimming took 5 bases from V and 3 from J; bases not matched to a gene: 8. This CDR3 is CASSPVRSGGYEQYF. CDR3 in DNA: TGTGCCAGTAGTCCGGTGCGTAGCGGGGGCTACGAGCAGTACTTC.

The V call is TRBV3-1 (or the pseudogene TRBV3-2), the J call TRBJ2-7, with 7 bases fitting TRBD2. Germline-derived CDR1 and CDR2 are LGHDT and YNNKEL (reference sequence). This CDR3 comprises 15 residues. Unmatched junction bases numbered 8, after V lost 4 bases and J lost 2 bases. The CDR3 protein is CASSLDWREPYEQYF. The CDR3 nucleotides are TGTGCCAGCAGCCTTGATTGGCGGGAGCCCTACGAGCAGTACTTC.

The CDR3 is CASSEAHGTDTQYF. In DNA form, the CDR3 reads TGTGCCAGCTCCGAGGCACATGGCACAGATACGCAGTATTTT. The rearrangement links TRBV6-5 to TRBJ2-3; unclear D gene. CDR1 and CDR2 (germline): MNHEY, SVGAGI. The CDR3 runs 14 residues. V lost 8 bases and J lost 1, with 13 bases in between.

The chain is built from TRBV18 and TRBJ1-5; 7 nucleotides align to TRBD1. The germline V gene has CDR1 KGHSH and CDR2 LQKENI. This CDR3 has 15 residues. The V and J ends lost 6 bases and 5 bases, in that order; junction bases with no gene match: 10. The CDR3 is CASSQGGGWDQPQHF. The CDR3 DNA reads TGTGCCAGCTCCCAAGGAGGGGGCTGGGATCAGCCCCAGCATTTT.

The rearrangement links TRBV6-4 to TRBJ2-7, with 7 positions matching TRBD1. This CDR3 contains 15 residues. Losses at the gene ends were 5 bases for V and 5 bases for J; bases not matched to a gene: 12. Germline V lookup: CDR1 MRHNA, CDR2 SNTAGT. The CDR3, as DNA: TGTGCCAGCAGTCAACCCGGGACAGCACGGGACGAGCAGTACTTC. It codes for CASSQPGTARDEQYF.

V is TRBV7-6 and J is TRBJ2-1; 10 positions agree with TRBD2. This CDR3 is 18 amino acids long. V lost 6 bases, J lost 3 bases, and 14 bases stayed unmatched. Germline CDR1 SGHVS, CDR2 FNYEAQ. This chain's CDR3 is CASRQSGGAGSFYNEQFF. The CDR3 bases are TGTGCCAGCAGACAAAGCGGGGGGGCGGGTTCCTTCTACAATGAGCAGTTCTTC.

The chain combines TRBV5-1 with TRBJ2-1, with 8 positions matching TRBD1. This CDR3 is 16 amino acids long. V dropped 0 bases and J dropped 3; count of bases not matched to a gene: 5. CDR1 is SGHRS and CDR2 is YFSETQ in the germline V gene. The CDR3: CASSLGTGTIYNEQFF. In DNA form, the CDR3 reads TGCGCCAGCAGCTTGGGGACAGGGACGATCTACAATGAGCAGTTCTTC.

This clone was detected once. Other nucleotide sequences from this sample produce the same CDR3. The chain carries TRBV6-5 and TRBJ1-1, with D perhaps TRBD1 (5 bases). V was clipped by 7 bases and J by 3 bases, with 9 bases between them. This CDR3 contains 12 residues. CDR1 MNHEY and CDR2 SVGAGI come from the germline V gene. In DNA, the CDR3 is TGTGCCAGCACCGGGGGGTACACTGAAGCTTTCTTT. Its translation is CASTGGYTEAFF.

The rearrangement links TRBV12-3 or TRBV12-4 to TRBJ2-7; 9 bases are shared with TRBD1. V trimming: 6 bases; J trimming: 7 bases; junction bases outside the gene matches: 4. The CDR3 is 12 residues long. As DNA, the CDR3 is TGTGCCAGCAGGCGACAGGGGGGGGAGCAGTACTTC. Protein: CASRRQGGEQYF.